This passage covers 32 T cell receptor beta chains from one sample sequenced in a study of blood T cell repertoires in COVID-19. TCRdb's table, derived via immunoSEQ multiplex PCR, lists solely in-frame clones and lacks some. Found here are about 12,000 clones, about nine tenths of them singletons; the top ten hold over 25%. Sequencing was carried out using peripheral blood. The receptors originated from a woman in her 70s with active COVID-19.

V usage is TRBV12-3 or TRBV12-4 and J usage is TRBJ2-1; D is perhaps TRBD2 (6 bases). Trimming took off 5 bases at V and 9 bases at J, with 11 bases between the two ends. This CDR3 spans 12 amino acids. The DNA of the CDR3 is TGTGCCAGCAGTCGACTAGGCGGTGAGCAGTTCTTC. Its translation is CASSRLGGEQFF.

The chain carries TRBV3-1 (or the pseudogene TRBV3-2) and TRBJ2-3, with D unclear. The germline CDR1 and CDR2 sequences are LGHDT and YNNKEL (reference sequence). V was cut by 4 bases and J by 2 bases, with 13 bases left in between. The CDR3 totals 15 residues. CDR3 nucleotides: TGTGCCAGCAGCCGGTCCACCCGAGTCACAGATACGCAGTATTTT. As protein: CASSRSTRVTDTQYF.

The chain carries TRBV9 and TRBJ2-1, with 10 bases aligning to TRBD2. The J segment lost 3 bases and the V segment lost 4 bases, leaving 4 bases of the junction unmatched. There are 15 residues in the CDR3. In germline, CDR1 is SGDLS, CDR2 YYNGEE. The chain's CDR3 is CASSTIAGGYNEQFF. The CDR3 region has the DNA TGTGCCAGCAGCACCATAGCGGGAGGCTACAATGAGCAGTTCTTC.

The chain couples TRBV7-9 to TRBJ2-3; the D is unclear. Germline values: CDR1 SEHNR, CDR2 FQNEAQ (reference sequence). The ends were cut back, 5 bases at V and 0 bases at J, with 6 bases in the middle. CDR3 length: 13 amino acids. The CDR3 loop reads CASSTWSTDTQYF. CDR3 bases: TGTGCCAGCAGCACATGGAGCACAGATACGCAGTATTTT.

CDR3 in DNA: TGTGCCACCAGTGATTTGCCTCGGGGGACAGATACGCAGTATTTT. Protein product: CATSDLPRGTDTQYF. J is TRBJ2-3 and V is TRBV24-1; weak D call: TRBD2 (6 bases). The CDR3 contains 15 residues. CDR1 and CDR2 from the germline V gene are KGHDR and SFDVKD. The V gene lost 0 bases and the J gene lost 3 bases, with 9 bases spanning the gap.

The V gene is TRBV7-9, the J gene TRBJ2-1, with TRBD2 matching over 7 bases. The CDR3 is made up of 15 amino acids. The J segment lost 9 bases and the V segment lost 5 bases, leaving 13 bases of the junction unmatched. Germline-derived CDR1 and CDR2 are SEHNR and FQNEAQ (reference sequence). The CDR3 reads CASSPSGGPGIEQFF. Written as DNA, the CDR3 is TGTGCCAGCAGCCCTAGCGGAGGGCCCGGGATTGAGCAGTTCTTC.

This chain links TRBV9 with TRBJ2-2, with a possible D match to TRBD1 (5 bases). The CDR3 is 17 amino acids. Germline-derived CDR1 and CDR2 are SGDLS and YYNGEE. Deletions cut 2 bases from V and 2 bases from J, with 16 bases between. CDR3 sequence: CASSVRGHSFNTGELFF. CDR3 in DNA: TGTGCCAGCAGCGTCCGAGGACACTCCTTTAACACCGGGGAGCTGTTTTTT.

The CDR3 DNA reads TGTGCCAGCAGGGGGACAGGGAAAAACATTCAGTACTTC. Its protein product is CASRGTGKNIQYF. The genes are TRBV28 and TRBJ2-4; 9 bases are shared with TRBD1. The CDR3 runs to 13 residues. CDR1 is MDHEN and CDR2 is SYDVKM in the germline V gene. After removal of 6 bases from V and 4 bases from J, the junction contained 1 base not matched to a gene.

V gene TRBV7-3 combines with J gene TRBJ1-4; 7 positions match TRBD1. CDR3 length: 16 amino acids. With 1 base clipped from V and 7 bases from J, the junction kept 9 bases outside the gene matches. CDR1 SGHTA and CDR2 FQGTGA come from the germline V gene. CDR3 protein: CASSLRGRGSGEKLFF. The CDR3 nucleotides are TGTGCCAGCAGCTTAAGAGGCAGGGGGTCTGGTGAAAAACTGTTTTTT.

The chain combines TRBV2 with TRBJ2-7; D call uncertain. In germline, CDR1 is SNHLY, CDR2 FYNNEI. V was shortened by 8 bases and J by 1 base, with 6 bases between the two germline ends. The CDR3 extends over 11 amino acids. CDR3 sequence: CASSYSYEQYF. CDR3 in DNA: TGTGCCAGCTCGTATTCCTACGAGCAGTACTTC.

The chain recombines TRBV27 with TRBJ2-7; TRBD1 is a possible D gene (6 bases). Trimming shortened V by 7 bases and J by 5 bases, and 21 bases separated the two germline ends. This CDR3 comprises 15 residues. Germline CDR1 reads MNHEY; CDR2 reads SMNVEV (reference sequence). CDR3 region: CASTPDRHAANEQYF. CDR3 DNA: TGTGCCAGCACCCCGGACAGACACGCGGCAAACGAGCAGTACTTC.

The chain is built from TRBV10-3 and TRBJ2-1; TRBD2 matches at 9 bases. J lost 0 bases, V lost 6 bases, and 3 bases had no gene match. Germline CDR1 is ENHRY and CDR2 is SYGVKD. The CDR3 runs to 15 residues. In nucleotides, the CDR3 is TGTGCCATCAGCTATAGCGGGAGCTCCTACAATGAGCAGTTCTTC. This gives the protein CAISYSGSSYNEQFF.

CDR3 nucleotide sequence: TGTGCCTGGAGTGGTGGGAGCGATCAGCCCCAGCATTTT. As protein: CAWSGGSDQPQHF. The chain carries TRBV30 and TRBJ1-5; D remains ambiguous. CDR1 and CDR2 (germline): GTSNPN, SVGIG (reference sequence). V dropped 1 base and J dropped 5 bases, with 9 bases sitting between them. The CDR3 totals 13 residues.

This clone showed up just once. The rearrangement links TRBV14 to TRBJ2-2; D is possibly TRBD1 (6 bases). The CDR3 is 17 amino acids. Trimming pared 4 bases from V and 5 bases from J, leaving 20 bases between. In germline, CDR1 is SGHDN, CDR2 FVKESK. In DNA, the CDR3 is TGTGCCAGCAGCCTCGATCAAAAGGGGGTCAGGACCGGGGAGCTGTTTTTT. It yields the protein CASSLDQKGVRTGELFF.

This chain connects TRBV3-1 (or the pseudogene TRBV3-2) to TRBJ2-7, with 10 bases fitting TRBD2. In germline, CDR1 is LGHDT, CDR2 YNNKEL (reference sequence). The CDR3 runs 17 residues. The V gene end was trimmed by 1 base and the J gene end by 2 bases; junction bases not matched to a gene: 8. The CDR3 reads CASSQVNPSGGPYEQYF. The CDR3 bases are TGTGCCAGCAGCCAAGTGAATCCTAGCGGGGGCCCCTACGAGCAGTACTTC.

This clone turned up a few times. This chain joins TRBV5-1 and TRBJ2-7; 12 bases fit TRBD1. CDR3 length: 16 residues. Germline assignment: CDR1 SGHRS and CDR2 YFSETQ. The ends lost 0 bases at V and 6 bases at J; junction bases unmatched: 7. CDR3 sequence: CASSLGDRGREAEQYF. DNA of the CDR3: TGCGCCAGCAGCTTGGGGGACAGGGGGCGAGAGGCCGAGCAGTACTTC.

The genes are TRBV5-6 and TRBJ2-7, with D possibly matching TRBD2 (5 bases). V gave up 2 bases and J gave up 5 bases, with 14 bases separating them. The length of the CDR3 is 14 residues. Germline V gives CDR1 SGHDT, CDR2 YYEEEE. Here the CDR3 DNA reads TGTGCCAGCAGCTTTTTAGGGAGAAGCGACGAGCAGTACTTC. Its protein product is CASSFLGRSDEQYF.

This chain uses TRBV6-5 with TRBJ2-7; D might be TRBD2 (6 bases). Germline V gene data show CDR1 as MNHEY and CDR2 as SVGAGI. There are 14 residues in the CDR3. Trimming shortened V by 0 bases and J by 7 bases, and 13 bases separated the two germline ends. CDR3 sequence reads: CASSYSGGPTEQYF. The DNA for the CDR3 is TGTGCCAGCAGTTACTCGGGAGGTCCCACGGAGCAGTACTTC.

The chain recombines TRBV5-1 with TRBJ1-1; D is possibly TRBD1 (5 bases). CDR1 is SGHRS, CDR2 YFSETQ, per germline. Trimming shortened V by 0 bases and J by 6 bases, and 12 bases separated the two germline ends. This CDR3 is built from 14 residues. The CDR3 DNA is TGCGCCAGCAGCTTGGAGGACCCGGGGGCTGAAGCTTTCTTT. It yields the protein CASSLEDPGAEAFF.

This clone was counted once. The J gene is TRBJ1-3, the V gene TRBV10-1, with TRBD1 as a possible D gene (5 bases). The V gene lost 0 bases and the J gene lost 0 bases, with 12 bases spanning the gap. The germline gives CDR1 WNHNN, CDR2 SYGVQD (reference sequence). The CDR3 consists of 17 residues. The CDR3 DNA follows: TGCGCCAGCAGTGAGTCCGCCTCAGGGTTCTCTGGAAACACCATATATTTT. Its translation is CASSESASGFSGNTIYF.

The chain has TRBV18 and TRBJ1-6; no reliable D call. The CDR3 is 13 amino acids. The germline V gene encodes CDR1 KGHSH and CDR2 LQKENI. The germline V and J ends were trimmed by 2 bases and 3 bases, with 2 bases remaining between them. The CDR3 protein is CASSPYYNSPLHF. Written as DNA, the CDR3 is TGTGCCAGCTCACCATACTATAATTCACCCCTCCACTTT.

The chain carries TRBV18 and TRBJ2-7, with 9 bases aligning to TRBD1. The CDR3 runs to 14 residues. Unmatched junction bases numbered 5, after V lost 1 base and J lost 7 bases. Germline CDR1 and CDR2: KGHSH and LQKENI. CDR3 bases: TGTGCCAGCTCACCACAGGGACAGGGCGGGGAGCAGTACTTC. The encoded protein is CASSPQGQGGEQYF.

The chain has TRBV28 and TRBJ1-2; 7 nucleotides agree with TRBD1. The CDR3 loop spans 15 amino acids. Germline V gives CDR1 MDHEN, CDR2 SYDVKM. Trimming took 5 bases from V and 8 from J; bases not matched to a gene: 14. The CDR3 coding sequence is TGTGCCAGCAGTCCTGGGGACAGTCGGCCCTTCGGCTACACCTTC. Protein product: CASSPGDSRPFGYTF.

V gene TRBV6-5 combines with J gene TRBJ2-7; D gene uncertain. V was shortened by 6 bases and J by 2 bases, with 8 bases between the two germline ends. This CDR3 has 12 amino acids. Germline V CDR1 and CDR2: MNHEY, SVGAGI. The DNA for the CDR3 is TGTGCCAGCAGCCTCCGGGCCTACGAGCAGTACTTC. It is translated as CASSLRAYEQYF.

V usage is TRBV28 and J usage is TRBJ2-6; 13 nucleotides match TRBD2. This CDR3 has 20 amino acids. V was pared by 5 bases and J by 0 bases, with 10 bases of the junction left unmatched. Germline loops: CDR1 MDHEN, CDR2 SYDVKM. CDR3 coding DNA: TGTGCCAGCAGTATCGACGGGACTAGCGGGGTATACTCTGGGGCCAACGTCCTGACTTTC. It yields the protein CASSIDGTSGVYSGANVLTF.

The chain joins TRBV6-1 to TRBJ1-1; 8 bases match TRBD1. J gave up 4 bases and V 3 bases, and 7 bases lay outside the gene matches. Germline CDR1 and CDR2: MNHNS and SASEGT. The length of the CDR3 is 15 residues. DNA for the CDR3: TGTGCCAGCAGTGACCCTGGAACAGGGGGCACTGAAGCTTTCTTT. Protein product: CASSDPGTGGTEAFF.

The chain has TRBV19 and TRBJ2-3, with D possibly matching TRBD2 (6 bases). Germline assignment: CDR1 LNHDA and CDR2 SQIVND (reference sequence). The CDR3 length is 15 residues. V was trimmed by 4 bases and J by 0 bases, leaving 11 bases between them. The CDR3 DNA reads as TGTGCCAGTAGTACCGGACTATTTAGCACAGATACGCAGTATTTT. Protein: CASSTGLFSTDTQYF.

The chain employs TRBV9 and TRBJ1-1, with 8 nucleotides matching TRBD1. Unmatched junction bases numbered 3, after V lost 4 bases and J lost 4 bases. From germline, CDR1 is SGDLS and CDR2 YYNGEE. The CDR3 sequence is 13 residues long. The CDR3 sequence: CASSMDRATEAFF. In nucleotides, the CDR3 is TGTGCCAGCAGCATGGACAGGGCCACTGAAGCTTTCTTT.

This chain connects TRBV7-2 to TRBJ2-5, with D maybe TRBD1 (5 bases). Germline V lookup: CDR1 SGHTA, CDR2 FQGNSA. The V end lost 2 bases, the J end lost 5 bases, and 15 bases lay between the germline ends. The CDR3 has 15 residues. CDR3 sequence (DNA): TGTGCCAGCAGCTTAAGGTTCGACAGCTGGGAGACCCAGTACTTC. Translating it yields CASSLRFDSWETQYF.

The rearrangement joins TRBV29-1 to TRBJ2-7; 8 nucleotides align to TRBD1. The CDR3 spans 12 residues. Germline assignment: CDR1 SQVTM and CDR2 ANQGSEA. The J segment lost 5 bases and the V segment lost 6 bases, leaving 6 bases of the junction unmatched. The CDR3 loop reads CSVGQGWDEQYF. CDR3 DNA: TGCAGCGTCGGACAGGGATGGGACGAGCAGTACTTC.

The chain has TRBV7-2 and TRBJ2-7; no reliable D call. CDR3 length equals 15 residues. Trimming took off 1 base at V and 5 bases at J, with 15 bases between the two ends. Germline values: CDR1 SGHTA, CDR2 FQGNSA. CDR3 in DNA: TGTGCCAGCAGCTTAGTAGGTCGGGTACTCCACGAGCAGTACTTC. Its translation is CASSLVGRVLHEQYF.

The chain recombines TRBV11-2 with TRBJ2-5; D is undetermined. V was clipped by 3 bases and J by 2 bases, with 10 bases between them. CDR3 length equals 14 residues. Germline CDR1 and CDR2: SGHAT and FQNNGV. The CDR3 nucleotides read TGTGCCAGCAGCTTCGGCGGAGAACAAGAGACCCAGTACTTC. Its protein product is CASSFGGEQETQYF.